This TCR beta chain was captured in a study of cytomegalovirus exposure and HLA in healthy donors. The primer mix had 60 Vbeta and 13 Jbeta primers. Assay: immunoSEQ multiplex PCR; the TCRdb copy retains only in-frame clones and omits some. The table records 150,000 to 200,000 clones, roughly an eighth of them present only once. Per germline, CDR1 LGHNA and CDR2 YSLEER. V was cut by 4 bases and J by 2 bases, with 12 bases left in between. This CDR3 has 15 residues. The source of this sequence is a man aged 45-65 years in good health and CMV-seropositive. Material: PBMCs. The V and J genes are TRBV4-3 and TRBJ2-1; TRBD2 is a possible D gene (7 bases). The CDR3 region has the DNA TGCGCCAGCAGCCCAGGGAGGGGGGCCTACAATGAGCAGTTCTTC. Amino acid sequence: CASSPGRGAYNEQFF.